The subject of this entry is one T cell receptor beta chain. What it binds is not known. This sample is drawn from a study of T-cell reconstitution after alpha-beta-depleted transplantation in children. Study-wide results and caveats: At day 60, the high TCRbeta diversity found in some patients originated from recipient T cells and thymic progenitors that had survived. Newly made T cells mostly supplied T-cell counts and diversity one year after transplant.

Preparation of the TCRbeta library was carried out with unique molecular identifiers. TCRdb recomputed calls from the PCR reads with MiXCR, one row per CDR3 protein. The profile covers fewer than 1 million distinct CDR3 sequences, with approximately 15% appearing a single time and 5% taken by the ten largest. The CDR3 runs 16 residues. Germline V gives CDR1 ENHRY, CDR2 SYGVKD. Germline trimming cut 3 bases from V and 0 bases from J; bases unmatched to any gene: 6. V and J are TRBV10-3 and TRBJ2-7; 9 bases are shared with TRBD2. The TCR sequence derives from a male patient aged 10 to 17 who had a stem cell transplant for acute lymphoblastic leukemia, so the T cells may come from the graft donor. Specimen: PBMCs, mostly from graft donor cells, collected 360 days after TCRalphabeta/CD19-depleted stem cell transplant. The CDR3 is CAISDPGTSSSYEQYF. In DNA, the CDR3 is TGTGCCATCAGTGACCCCGGGACTAGCAGCTCCTACGAGCAGTACTTC.